The source of this T cell receptor beta chain is a study of blood T cells in healthy people across ages. Regarding the study as a whole: Compared with aged donors, long-lived donors showed fewer expanded clones, suggesting selection.

This clonotype was counted only a few times. What it binds is not known. CDR3 length equals 13 residues. Trimming pared 2 bases from V and 5 bases from J, leaving 12 bases between. Germline lookup yields CDR1 SQVTM and CDR2 ANQGSEA. Together with a sample-barcoded 5' primer, a J-beta primer mix was included in a second PCR lasting roughly 6 to 12 cycles. In TCRdb, the 5' RACE reads were re-called with MiXCR into one record per CDR3 protein. The data hold under 1,100,000 distinct CDR3 sequences, with less than 25% observed a single time. The same specimen was also included in a second study, on T cells of mothers and their children.

The source of this sequence is a girl aged 2-9 years in good health. V and J are TRBV29-1 and TRBJ1-1; tentative D call: TRBD1 (5 bases). Material for sequencing was blood. The CDR3 region has the DNA TGCAGCGTTGAACGACAGCTCGAGACTGAAGCTTTCTTT. This gives the protein CSVERQLETEAFF. Combining the CDR3 with reference TRBV29-1 and TRBJ1-1 gives the whole variable domain SAVISQKPSRDICQRGTSLTIQCQVDSQVTMMFWYRQQPGQSLTLIATANQGSEATYESGFVIDKFPISRPNLTFSTLTVSNMSPEDSSIYLCSVERQLETEAFFGQGTRLTVV.